This T cell receptor (beta chain) was observed in a study of blood T cells in healthy people across ages. Study results and limitations: The percentage of naive T cells correlated strongly with TCR beta diversity. As age increased, TCR beta diversity per million T cells fell in a roughly linear fashion.

In this sample, this clonotype turned up a few times. Its antigen is unidentified. V lost 4 bases and J 4 bases, leaving 7 bases between the germline ends. The V gene's germline CDR1 is ENHRY and CDR2 SYGVKD. CDR3 length equals 12 residues. Peripheral blood was drawn, roughly 10 milliliters per donor. Together with a sample-barcoded 5' primer, a J-beta primer mix was included in a second PCR lasting about 7 to 11 cycles. TCRdb recomputed calls from the 5' RACE reads with MiXCR, one row per CDR3 protein. The table records roughly 900,000 distinct CDR3 sequences, around 46% of them present only once. The chain recombines TRBV10-3 with TRBJ1-1; maybe TRBD1 (5 bases). Sequences were obtained from blood. This receptor was taken from a man aged 25 to 45 in good health. The CDR3 nucleotides read TGTGCCATCAGTGTAGGGGTCACTGAAGCTTTCTTT. It encodes CAISVGVTEAFF.